The 28 T cell receptor beta chains below all came from one sample that was sequenced in a study of T cell repertoires in cytomegalovirus infection. One entry per CDR3 protein, called by TCRdb with MiXCR from the reads. Among about 920,000 distinct CDR3 sequences, 31% were seen once, and the ten largest hold roughly an eighth. Their antigens remain unidentified. The sequenced sample was cultured CD8+ T cells from PBMCs, obtained from culture after CMV antigen stimulation. The origin of the receptors is a human donor in good health (CMV status not recorded). Some clones in this sample may be carry-over from other donors' samples.

The rearrangement joins TRBV11-3 to TRBJ2-1, with 8 bases fitting TRBD1. Germline V gene lookup returns CDR1 SGHNT and CDR2 YENEEA. The CDR3 sequence is 16 residues long. V trimming: 3 bases; J trimming: 9 bases; junction bases outside the gene matches: 13. CDR3 loop: CASSFGRTGKGGEQFF. Here the CDR3 DNA reads TGTGCCAGCAGCTTCGGACGGACAGGGAAAGGGGGTGAGCAGTTCTTC.

The V call is TRBV10-3, the J call TRBJ2-1; D unclear. The CDR3 spans 13 residues. Per germline, CDR1 ENHRY and CDR2 SYGVKD. V was pared by 9 bases and J by 8 bases, with 17 bases between. DNA of the CDR3: TGTGCCATATCGGATCAGATAAGGGATGAGCAGTTCTTC. Translation gives CAISDQIRDEQFF.

The genes are TRBV10-3 and TRBJ1-1; tentative D call: TRBD1 (5 bases). The CDR3 totals 12 residues. Per germline, CDR1 ENHRY and CDR2 SYGVKD. V lost 11 bases and J lost 0, with 10 bases in between. As DNA, the CDR3 is TGTGCCGTAAAACAGGTGAACACTGAAGCTTTCTTT. Translation: CAVKQVNTEAFF.

The chain recombines TRBV6-5 with TRBJ2-1; 9 positions match TRBD1. Per germline, CDR1 MNHEY and CDR2 SVGAGI. The CDR3 is 13 amino acids. The J segment lost 15 bases and the V segment lost 0 bases, leaving 6 bases of the junction unmatched. The DNA for the CDR3 is TGTGCCAGCAGTTACTCGGGACAGGGAATCCGGTTCTTC. It translates to CASSYSGQGIRFF.

V gene TRBV6-2 or TRBV6-3 combines with J gene TRBJ1-4; a weak D match, TRBD1 (5 bases). Germline V gene sequence: CDR1 MNHEY, CDR2 SVGEGT. With 3 bases removed from V and 0 bases from J, the gap between germline ends came to 8 bases. This CDR3 has 15 residues. CDR3 amino acids: CASSYDSATNEKLFF. The CDR3 region has the DNA TGTGCCAGCAGTTATGACAGCGCAACTAATGAAAAACTGTTTTTT.

This clonotype was observed a handful of times. The rearrangement joins TRBV7-9 to TRBJ1-2; no definite D call. The CDR3 extends over 17 amino acids. V gave up 2 bases and J gave up 0 bases, with 16 bases separating them. CDR1 SEHNR and CDR2 FQNEAQ come from the germline V gene (reference sequence). The CDR3 reads CASSLFPEPPSNYGYTF. CDR3 in DNA: TGTGCCAGCAGCTTATTCCCCGAACCTCCTTCTAACTATGGCTACACCTTC.

This clonotype was seen more than once but under ten times. The gene calls are TRBV6-5 and TRBJ2-1, with a weak D call TRBD2 (5 bases). Deletions cut 2 bases from V and 8 bases from J, with 13 bases between. The CDR3 contains 14 residues. Per the germline V gene, CDR1 is MNHEY and CDR2 is SVGAGI. This CDR3 reads CASSYTPSRDEQFF. The CDR3 DNA is TGTGCCAGCAGTTACACTCCTAGCCGGGATGAGCAGTTCTTC.

This rearrangement joins TRBV7-6 to TRBJ1-1, with D perhaps matching TRBD1 (6 bases). The CDR3 is 20 amino acids. Trimming shortened V by 5 bases and J by 1 base, and 29 bases separated the two germline ends. Looked up from germline, CDR1 is SGHVS and CDR2 is FNYEAQ. CDR3 residues: CASSRVPPGQPLPRNTEAFF. The CDR3 nucleotides read TGTGCCAGCAGCCGAGTCCCTCCGGGACAACCTTTACCTAGGAACACTGAAGCTTTCTTT.

This clonotype occurred a few times. The rearrangement uses TRBV5-6 and TRBJ1-6, with a weak D call TRBD1 (6 bases). Trimming removed 7 bases at V and 8 bases at J, with 13 bases between. In germline, CDR1 is SGHDT, CDR2 YYEEEE. The CDR3 runs to 13 residues. Here the CDR3 reads CASGRGGDSPLHF. In DNA, the CDR3 is TGTGCCAGCGGTCGGGGGGGCGATTCACCCCTCCACTTT. Together with reference TRBV5-6 and TRBJ1-6, the CDR3 gives the full variable domain: DAGVTQSPTHLIKTRGQQVTLRCSPKSGHDTVSWYQQALGQGPQFIFQYYEEEERQRGNFPDRFSGHQFPNYSSELNVNALLLGDSALYLCASGRGGDSPLHFGNGTRLTVT.

Only a few counts were recorded for this clonotype. The DNA of the CDR3 is TGTGCCAGCAGCCCCTTCCCACAGGGGGACACCGGGGAGCTGTTTTTT. Protein product: CASSPFPQGDTGELFF. The V and J genes are TRBV11-2 and TRBJ2-2; 8 bases are shared with TRBD1. Germline-derived CDR1 and CDR2 are SGHAT and FQNNGV. The length of the CDR3 is 16 residues. The junction had 8 bases not matched to a gene; V was cut back by 5 bases and J by 3 bases.

This clonotype was picked up a small number of times. V and J are TRBV6-1 and TRBJ1-1; 8 bases align to TRBD1. The trim removed 10 bases at V and 0 bases at J, leaving 10 bases unmatched. Germline CDR1 reads MNHNS; CDR2 reads SASEGT. The CDR3 runs to 15 residues. This CDR3 reads CATLRDRLMNTEAFF. The CDR3 region has the DNA TGTGCCACCCTCCGGGACAGGTTAATGAACACTGAAGCTTTCTTT.

The chain is built from TRBV23-1 and TRBJ2-7; D not certain. TRBV23-1 is recorded as an ORF, its role being uncertain. The CDR3 is 14 amino acids. The ends were cut back, 0 bases at V and 0 bases at J, with 6 bases in the middle. This CDR3 is CASSQSSDSYEQYF. As DNA, the CDR3 is TGCGCCAGCAGTCAATCGTCCGACTCCTACGAGCAGTACTTC.

In this sample, this clonotype turned up a few times. The chain is built from TRBV24-1 and TRBJ2-7; tentatively, D is TRBD2 (5 bases). Germline loops: CDR1 KGHDR, CDR2 SFDVKD. The CDR3 runs 16 residues. V lost 8 bases to trimming and J lost 4 bases, with 23 bases between them. In nucleotides, the CDR3 is TGTGCCACCACCCCCGGGCGGGCCCCGAAACGTTACGAGCAGTACGTC. Its translation: CATTPGRAPKRYEQYV.

This chain joins TRBV10-3 and TRBJ2-1, with 7 bases that match TRBD1. J was trimmed by 8 bases and V by 7 bases; bases with no gene match: 8. The germline CDR1 and CDR2 sequences are ENHRY and SYGVKD. CDR3 length: 13 amino acids. This chain's CDR3 is CAIKVGQDDEQFF. CDR3 DNA: TGTGCCATCAAAGTAGGACAGGACGATGAGCAGTTCTTC.

This clonotype was counted at least ten times. The chain couples TRBV7-2 to TRBJ2-1; TRBD2 aligns across 13 bases. Trimming took 4 bases from V and 3 from J; bases not matched to a gene: 9. The CDR3 length is 18 residues. The V gene's germline CDR1 is SGHTA and CDR2 FQGNSA. The CDR3 sequence is CASSSLGLAGDYYNEQFF. The CDR3 coding sequence is TGTGCCAGCAGCTCCTTAGGACTAGCGGGGGACTACTACAATGAGCAGTTCTTC.

The rearrangement uses TRBV3-1 and TRBJ2-1, with 11 bases identical to TRBD1. The ends lost 3 bases at V and 8 bases at J; junction bases unmatched: 3. This CDR3 has 14 amino acids. CDR1 and CDR2 from the germline V gene are LGHDT and YNNKEL (reference sequence). Here the CDR3 reads CASSHWTGGDEQFF. Here the CDR3 DNA reads TGTGCCAGCAGCCACTGGACAGGGGGCGATGAGCAGTTCTTC.

The chain carries TRBV19 and TRBJ1-5; D unresolved. CDR3 size: 17 residues. V dropped 0 bases and J dropped 3 bases, with 15 bases sitting between them. Germline V lookup: CDR1 LNHDA, CDR2 SQIVND (reference sequence). The CDR3, as DNA: TGTGCCAGTAGTATAGAGGGCTTACGTCTGTTCAATCAGCCCCAGCATTTT. Residues: CASSIEGLRLFNQPQHF.

This clonotype turned up a few times. The V call is TRBV7-3, the J call TRBJ1-1, with D hard to call. The CDR3 covers 15 residues. Trimming took 2 bases from V and 4 from J, leaving 14 bases between them. Germline values: CDR1 SGHTA, CDR2 FQGTGA. CDR3 sequence: CASSLGSTKGTEAFF. The CDR3 nucleotides read TGTGCCAGCAGCTTAGGGTCAACTAAGGGCACTGAAGCTTTCTTT.

This clonotype has just a few counts. The J gene is TRBJ1-3, the V gene TRBV10-3; 7 nucleotides align to TRBD1. The germline V gene has CDR1 ENHRY and CDR2 SYGVKD. V trimming: 2 bases; J trimming: 0 bases; junction bases outside the gene matches: 4. The CDR3 has 16 residues. CDR3 nucleotide sequence: TGTGCCATCAGTGAGAACAGGGGAGCCTCTGGAAACACCATATATTTT. Translation gives CAISENRGASGNTIYF.

Concerning this clonotype itself: At one end the junction does not follow the germline gene, possibly because of a read error. The chain combines TRBV6-8 with TRBJ1-1, with a possible D match to TRBD1 (6 bases). Germline CDR1 MNHGY, CDR2 SAAAGT. This CDR3 is 14 amino acids long. The CDR3 DNA is TGTGCCTGCAGTTACTCAGGGGCTAACACTGAAGCTTTCTTT. It encodes CACSYSGANTEAFF.

The rearrangement links TRBV9 to TRBJ1-3; no clear D gene. The CDR3 spans 17 residues. Germline V gene lookup returns CDR1 SGDLS and CDR2 YYNGEE. V lost 0 bases, J lost 0 bases, and 13 bases lay in between. The CDR3 DNA reads as TGTGCCAGCAGCGTAGGAAACAACCCAGACTCTGGAAACACCATATATTTT. Its protein is CASSVGNNPDSGNTIYF.

The table lists this clonotype with many counts. This rearrangement joins TRBV7-8 to TRBJ2-7, with D perhaps TRBD2 (5 bases). Trimming took off 6 bases at V and 7 bases at J, with 25 bases between the two ends. The CDR3 runs to 16 residues. Germline CDR1 reads SGHVS; CDR2 reads FQNEAQ. In DNA, the CDR3 is TGTGCCAGCAGTCAAGACCCGGCTGGCCTACAGCGGGAGCAGTACGTC. Translation: CASSQDPAGLQREQYV.

The chain uses TRBV12-3 or TRBV12-4 and TRBJ1-3; a weak D match, TRBD1 (5 bases). CDR3 size: 16 residues. V was shortened by 4 bases and J by 0 bases, with 13 bases between the two germline ends. CDR3 sequence: CASSSAPGFSGNTIYF. The CDR3 DNA reads as TGTGCCAGCAGTTCCGCCCCAGGGTTCTCTGGAAACACCATATATTTT.

The chain joins TRBV4-1 to TRBJ1-6, with 7 bases fitting TRBD1. The germline V gene has CDR1 MGHRA and CDR2 YSYEKL. V lost 8 bases, J lost 6 bases, and 7 bases stayed unmatched. This CDR3 has 14 residues. Here the CDR3 DNA reads TGCGCCAGCGGCCTCGGGACAGCTAATTCACCCCTCCACTTT. Amino acids: CASGLGTANSPLHF.

V and J are TRBV19 and TRBJ1-1; the match to TRBD1 covers 10 bases. Germline V CDR1 and CDR2: LNHDA, SQIVND (reference sequence). The V and J ends lost 3 bases and 5 bases, in that order; junction bases with no gene match: 12. This CDR3 is 17 amino acids long. This CDR3 is CASSMADRGLRATEAFF. The DNA for the CDR3 is TGTGCCAGTAGTATGGCAGACAGGGGGCTTCGGGCGACTGAAGCTTTCTTT.

This clonotype has a count of ten or more. The chain uses TRBV24-1 and TRBJ2-4; the match to TRBD1 covers 7 bases. Germline CDR1 and CDR2: KGHDR and SFDVKD. The J segment lost 3 bases and the V segment lost 3 bases, leaving 4 bases of the junction unmatched. The CDR3 totals 15 residues. The CDR3 coding sequence is TGTGCCACCAGTGATGCCGGGACAGACAAAAACATTCAGTACTTC. Translation gives CATSDAGTDKNIQYF.

CDR3 coding DNA: TGTGCCAGCAGCGTAGGAGGCGGGGGGGCGATTAATGAGCAGTTCTTC. This gives the protein CASSVGGGGAINEQFF. The V and J genes are TRBV9 and TRBJ2-1, with 9 nucleotides matching TRBD2. The CDR3 spans 16 residues. Trimming removed 0 bases from V and 7 bases from J; junction bases left unmatched: 8. Looked up from germline, CDR1 is SGDLS and CDR2 is YYNGEE.

This clonotype was counted at least ten times. V and J are TRBV7-6 and TRBJ2-1; 9 bases are shared with TRBD1. The CDR3 sequence is 21 residues long. Germline V gene sequence: CDR1 SGHVS, CDR2 FNYEAQ. J lost 0 bases, V lost 5 bases, and 20 bases had no gene match. The chain's CDR3 is CASSVLQRSGQGSSSYNEQFF. The CDR3 nucleotides are TGTGCCAGCAGCGTCCTTCAGCGTTCGGGACAGGGTTCTTCCTCCTACAATGAGCAGTTCTTC.